The 5 T cell receptor beta chains in this list originate from one sample, sequenced in a study of cytomegalovirus exposure and HLA in healthy donors. PCR involved 60 Vbeta and 13 Jbeta primers. The assay was immunoSEQ multiplex PCR, and TCRdb's table has in-frame clones only and misses some. The top ten clones hold 3.5% to 4.5% of a sample with 180,000 or so clones, more than 60% of them seen once. The source material was PBMCs. Receptor source: a woman aged 55-69 years in good health and CMV-seropositive.

In its sample, this clone was seen once. The genes are TRBV6-1 and TRBJ1-2, with D possibly TRBD1 on 6 matching bases. Germline CDR1 MNHNS, CDR2 SASEGT. The length of the CDR3 is 12 residues. The germline V and J ends were trimmed by 4 bases and 8 bases, with 11 bases remaining between them. The CDR3 region is CASSVHREGYTF. The CDR3 nucleotides read TGTGCCAGCAGTGTTCACAGGGAAGGCTACACCTTC.

The chain couples TRBV5-1 to TRBJ2-3; D is uncertain. V shed 4 bases and J shed 4 bases, with 16 bases lying between them. The germline gives CDR1 SGHRS, CDR2 YFSETQ. The CDR3 has 15 residues. The CDR3 nucleotides read TGCGCCAGCAGCCAAGACTCCGTCAGCTCAGATACGCAGTATTTT. Translated: CASSQDSVSSDTQYF.

This clone was detected once. V gene TRBV13 combines with J gene TRBJ2-7; TRBD1 agrees at 7 bases. The junction had 11 bases not matched to a gene; V was cut back by 5 bases and J by 7 bases. Germline CDR1 and CDR2: PRHDT and FYEKMQ (reference sequence). The CDR3 length is 14 residues. The CDR3 loop is CASSNSRQGFEQYF. For the CDR3, the DNA is TGTGCCAGCAGCAACAGCAGACAGGGATTTGAGCAGTACTTC.

The chain uses TRBV6-5 and TRBJ1-6, with 8 bases aligning to TRBD1. Germline CDR1 reads MNHEY; CDR2 reads SVGAGI. V shed 8 bases, J shed 5 bases, and the junction held 5 bases outside the gene matches. The CDR3 covers 14 residues. DNA of the CDR3: TGTGCCAGCTGCGGGACAGGTGATAATTCACCCCTCCACTTT. Its translation is CASCGTGDNSPLHF.

This clone was counted once. The chain carries TRBV5-1 and TRBJ2-1; a possible D gene is TRBD1 (6 bases). V was shortened by 2 bases and J by 6 bases, with 18 bases between the two germline ends. CDR3 size: 16 residues. Germline-derived CDR1 and CDR2 are SGHRS and YFSETQ. This CDR3 reads CASSLQAQGGSNEQFF. CDR3 DNA: TGCGCCAGCAGCTTACAGGCACAGGGCGGCTCCAATGAGCAGTTCTTC.